Described below is a single T cell receptor (beta chain) sequence and its context. This sample is part of a study of blood T cell repertoires in COVID-19. Overall study: Acute and convalescent COVID-19 samples came from the United States, Italy and Spain. T cells, B-cell-depleted T cells, or PBMCs supplied cDNA or gDNA.

Original handling: The assay estimated nucleated cells by amplifying reference gene primers. The protocol was immunoSEQ multiplex PCR, while the TCRdb copy is restricted to in-frame clones and leaves out a portion. That table supplies the V and J calls and clone size; D and trimming were determined from the DNA. The table records about 70,000 clones, around 90% of them present only once. The sequencing input was peripheral blood. The receptor was derived from a woman aged 18 to 35 with acute or convalescent COVID-19.

CDR3 in DNA: TGTGCCTGGAGGGTTCGCGCGGGAAAACTGTTTTTT. Residues: CAWRVRAGKLFF. This chain uses TRBV30 with TRBJ1-4; D remains unclear. Looked up from germline, CDR1 is GTSNPN and CDR2 is SVGIG (reference sequence). The CDR3 loop spans 12 amino acids. V lost 3 bases, J lost 10 bases, and 12 bases lay in between.